Each of the 17 T cell receptor beta chains below was sequenced from the same sample in a study of T cells in localized non-small cell lung cancer (dated by TCRdb to 2020 to 2022). The library relied on the immunoSEQ multiplex PCR assay. Imported from immuneACCESS, the table was reduced by TCRdb to in-frame sequences with V and J called. These copies leave out some clones; in studies compared against another copy, an unresolved V gene accounts for under half, and the cause of the remainder is not known. The sample includes roughly 40,000 clones, with around nine tenths observed a single time. The ten biggest clones cover 3.5% of the sample. This sample comprised peripheral blood, obtained before any cancer treatment. Source of these receptors: a man between 18 and 55 years old with stage I lung adenocarcinoma.

The gene calls are TRBV7-9 and TRBJ1-4; TRBD1 aligns across 8 bases. The germline V gene has CDR1 SEHNR and CDR2 FQNEAQ (reference sequence). CDR3 size: 14 residues. V dropped 6 bases and J dropped 2; count of bases not matched to a gene: 2. CDR3 residues: CASRRQGTNEKLFF. CDR3 sequence (DNA): TGTGCCAGCAGGCGACAGGGGACTAATGAAAAACTGTTTTTT.

The V gene is TRBV4-2, the J gene TRBJ2-4, with no clear D. The CDR3 length is 17 residues. Germline lookup yields CDR1 LGHNA and CDR2 YNFKEQ. The V end was cut by 0 bases, the J end by 0 bases, with 12 bases between. CDR3: CASSQESRPLAKNIQYF. The CDR3 coding sequence is TGTGCCAGCAGCCAAGAGTCCCGGCCACTAGCCAAAAACATTCAGTACTTC.

This clone was detected only a few times. The chain links TRBV5-4 to TRBJ1-3; 7 bases are a match to TRBD1. Looked up from germline, CDR1 is SGHNT and CDR2 is YYREEE (reference sequence). This CDR3 comprises 18 residues. The V and J ends lost 4 bases and 0 bases, in that order; junction bases with no gene match: 13. CDR3 sequence (DNA): TGTGCCAGCAGCATTGCCCGAAGACAGGGTTCCTCTGGAAACACCATATATTTT. Translation gives CASSIARRQGSSGNTIYF.

This chain uses TRBV4-1 with TRBJ2-4; 14 bases match TRBD2. This CDR3 is 18 amino acids long. After removal of 4 bases from V and 0 bases from J, the junction contained 5 bases not matched to a gene. Per the germline V gene, CDR1 is MGHRA and CDR2 is YSYEKL. The CDR3 loop reads CASSPGLAGGIAKNIQYF. As DNA, the CDR3 is TGCGCCAGCAGCCCAGGACTAGCGGGGGGTATAGCCAAAAACATTCAGTACTTC.

The genes are TRBV15 and TRBJ1-4; 7 bases are a match to TRBD1. The germline gives CDR1 LNHNV, CDR2 YYDKDF (reference sequence). After removal of 5 bases from V and 0 bases from J, the junction contained 6 bases not matched to a gene. This CDR3 has 16 amino acids. In DNA, the CDR3 is TGTGCCACCAGCCCGGGACAGCATGCAACTAATGAAAAACTGTTTTTT. Its protein product is CATSPGQHATNEKLFF.

The V call is TRBV7-2, the J call TRBJ1-1; tentative D call: TRBD1 (5 bases). The CDR3 has 13 residues. V was cut by 3 bases and J by 4 bases, with 9 bases left in between. Germline lookup yields CDR1 SGHTA and CDR2 FQGNSA. The CDR3 DNA reads TGTGCCAGCAGCTTGGGGGAGGTCACTGAAGCTTTCTTT. Protein sequence: CASSLGEVTEAFF.

V and J are TRBV21-1 and TRBJ1-1. TRBV21-1 is reported as a pseudogene. The CDR3 has 13 residues. The CDR3 sequence: CASSNPVGPEAFF. The CDR3 DNA reads TGTGCCAGCAGCAATCCTGTCGGACCAGAAGCTTTCTTT.

The chain couples TRBV9 to TRBJ1-4; no firm D call. The length of the CDR3 is 13 residues. Trimming left V 4 bases short and J 5 bases short, with 9 bases between. Per germline, CDR1 SGDLS and CDR2 YYNGEE. CDR3 in amino acids: CASSLAPNEKLFF. In nucleotides, the CDR3 is TGTGCCAGCAGCCTAGCCCCAAATGAAAAACTGTTTTTT.

The chain recombines TRBV15 with TRBJ1-2, with TRBD1 as a possible D gene (5 bases). Trimming left V 1 base short and J 6 bases short, with 9 bases between. In germline, CDR1 is LNHNV, CDR2 YYDKDF (reference sequence). CDR3 length: 13 amino acids. CDR3 DNA: TGTGCCACCAGCAGAGGGGGCGGGGATGGCTACACCTTC. This encodes CATSRGGGDGYTF.

V gene TRBV6-1 combines with J gene TRBJ1-2; TRBD1 might be the D (5 bases). The CDR3 is made up of 14 amino acids. Germline V lookup: CDR1 MNHNS, CDR2 SASEGT. V lost 5 bases to trimming and J lost 0 bases, with 10 bases between them. For the CDR3, the DNA is TGTGCCAGCAGTTGGACATCAGCTAACTATGGCTACACCTTC. Its protein is CASSWTSANYGYTF.

The gene calls are TRBV7-8 and TRBJ2-3, with 10 bases fitting TRBD2. CDR1 is SGHVS, CDR2 FQNEAQ, per germline. This CDR3 has 16 residues. V lost 1 base and J lost 4; bases outside the gene matches: 5. CDR3 sequence (DNA): TGTGCCAGCAGCTTAGGACTAGCGGGTTCCTCAGATACGCAGTATTTT. Translation: CASSLGLAGSSDTQYF.

CDR3: CASQGSSGHEQFF. The CDR3 DNA reads TGTGCCAGCCAGGGGTCGTCGGGGCATGAGCAGTTCTTC. The gene calls are TRBV6-5 and TRBJ2-1, with D perhaps TRBD1 (6 bases). Trimming stripped 8 bases from V and 8 bases from J, with 16 bases between. Per the germline V gene, CDR1 is MNHEY and CDR2 is SVGAGI. This CDR3 contains 13 residues.

The chain is built from TRBV30 and TRBJ1-2; D is uncertain. The V end lost 1 base, the J end lost 6 bases, and 18 bases lay between the germline ends. In germline, CDR1 is GTSNPN, CDR2 SVGIG (reference sequence). The CDR3 covers 15 residues. In DNA, the CDR3 is TGTGCCTGGAGTGCCAGGAACATACCATCCAATGGCTACACCTTC. Its translation: CAWSARNIPSNGYTF.

V and J are TRBV18 and TRBJ1-3, with 10 nucleotides matching TRBD1. CDR3 length equals 15 residues. J was trimmed by 4 bases and V by 2 bases; bases with no gene match: 2. The germline V gene has CDR1 KGHSH and CDR2 LQKENI. The CDR3 protein is CASSPTGQGGNTIYF. CDR3 sequence (DNA): TGTGCCAGCTCACCAACGGGACAGGGGGGAAACACCATATATTTT.

The V gene is TRBV14, the J gene TRBJ2-5; D possibly corresponds to TRBD2 (5 bases). The V end lost 6 bases, the J end lost 5 bases, and 16 bases lay between the germline ends. CDR3 length: 14 amino acids. Germline assignment: CDR1 SGHDN and CDR2 FVKESK. The CDR3 is CASSFGTRGETQYF. The CDR3 coding sequence is TGTGCCAGCAGTTTCGGTACAAGAGGGGAGACCCAGTACTTC.

The rearrangement uses TRBV6-6 and TRBJ2-1; D is ambiguous. Germline V lookup: CDR1 MNHNY, CDR2 SVGAGI (reference sequence). The CDR3 runs to 12 residues. The V and J ends lost 6 bases and 4 bases respectively, with 7 bases between them. CDR3 sequence reads: CASSRPYNEQFF. CDR3 DNA: TGTGCCAGCAGCCGACCGTACAATGAGCAGTTCTTC.

The chain is built from TRBV6-1 and TRBJ2-1; 8 positions agree with TRBD1. The V segment lost 5 bases and the J segment 9 bases; nucleotides outside the gene matches: 6. CDR1 MNHNS and CDR2 SASEGT come from the germline V gene. The CDR3 consists of 13 residues. CDR3 sequence (DNA): TGTGCCAGCAGTCCCGGACAGGGAGGTGAGCAGTTCTTC. Its translation is CASSPGQGGEQFF.